This T cell receptor beta chain was profiled in a study of tumor-infiltrating lymphocytes in primary liver carcinoma. Across the whole study: The yield of productive TCRbeta reads per sample was roughly 3.65 to 8 million and was similar across tissue types. Study-wide results and limits: Tumor tissue displayed a significantly greater top-250-clone fraction than blood (p = 0.039). Whereas tumor region pairs overlapped more, tumor-adjacent and tumor-blood pairs overlapped less.

Germline V lookup: CDR1 SGHKS, CDR2 YYEKEE (reference sequence). CDR3 size: 15 residues. Constant-region priming of roughly 500 ng total RNA yielded TCR beta cDNA. Library construction for TCR beta comprised three nested multiplex PCR rounds performed with slightly modified ARM-PCR. For 10 cycles apiece, the opening two PCR rounds ran with TRBV1-TRBV30 forward primers and a C-beta reverse primer. TCRdb reprocessed the multiplex PCR reads via MiXCR and lists one record per CDR3 protein. The sample holds about 64,000 distinct CDR3 sequences, around 64% seen once. On this clonotype: What it binds is not known. Mismatch with germline at one junction end may stem from a read error.

Taking about 20-31 mg of unsorted bulk tissue, the authors co-extracted RNA and DNA. Sampling of each tumor involved five separate regions. This TCR was recovered from a man aged 35-49 years with primary liver carcinoma and hepatitis B virus infection. The chain has TRBV5-5 and TRBJ2-1; D is uncertain. The sequencing input was liver tumor tissue from sampling region 4. The subset here: tumor region T4, right-lateral pole. CDR3 protein: CSSSLVPGRYNEQLF. The CDR3 bases are TGTTCCAGCAGCTTGGTCCCCGGACGGTATAATGAGCAGCTCTTC. Complete variable domain (other parts from reference TRBV5-5 and TRBJ2-1): DAGVTQSPTHLIKTRGQQVTLRCSPISGHKSVSWYQQVLGQGPQFIFQYYEKEERGRGNFPDRFSARQFPNYSSELNVNALLLGDSALYLCSSSLVPGRYNEQLFGPGTRLTVL.